This paragraph reports one TCR beta chain. Its antigen is not identified. This entry comes from a study of shared clonotypes between healthy human individuals. Overall study results and limits: The naive CD4 repertoires of a few donors were compared, and roughly 5.1% of clonotypes were shared.

In the CD4+ fraction, cells were divided into CD45RA+ naive and CD45RA-negative memory subsets. The authors split each subset's genomic DNA evenly across several immunoSEQ plates. Sequencing was performed with immunoSEQ multiplex PCR; in TCRdb, only in-frame clones are kept and a portion is missing. This sample has about 1.1 million clones; around 78% occur once, and the top ten carry roughly 0.57%. The germline V gene has CDR1 SGDLS and CDR2 YYNGEE. This CDR3 is built from 15 residues. The chain carries TRBV9 and TRBJ2-5; 9 bases match TRBD2. The J call may be faulty, since TRBJ2-7 better matches the DNA end. Material: memory CD4+ T cells from PBMCs. Stated subset: CD45RA-negative fraction. The source is a man between 18 and 35 years old in good health. Some clones in this sample may be carry-over from other donors' samples. The CDR3 DNA is TGTGCCAGCAGCGTTAGCGGGGGAAGCTCCTACGAGCAGTACTTC. Its translation is CASSVSGGSSYEQYF.